This TCR beta chain was documented in a study of T cell changes during pregnancy in multiple sclerosis. The method was immunoSEQ multiplex PCR; TCRdb's version includes in-frame clones alone and lacks a portion of them. There are around 96,000 clones in the sample; about 93% occur only once, and approximately 4.5% lies in the top ten. Sequenced here: peripheral blood, sampled in the first trimester of pregnancy. This clonotype was sampled from a female donor with multiple sclerosis, enrolled in a pregnancy study.

This chain's CDR3 is CASSLVDRGLETQYF. In DNA form, the CDR3 reads TGTGCCAGCAGCCTGGTCGACAGGGGGCTGGAGACCCAGTACTTC. The J gene is TRBJ2-5, the V gene TRBV5-4; 10 bases fit TRBD1. J was trimmed by 5 bases and V by 4 bases; bases with no gene match: 8. CDR1 and CDR2 (germline): SGHNT, YYREEE (reference sequence). This CDR3 has 15 residues.